This TCR beta chain came from a study of response to subunit inactivated influenza vaccine. One entry per CDR3 protein, called by TCRdb with MiXCR from the RT-PCR reads. Of fewer than 700,000 distinct CDR3 sequences listed, 10% to 15% are singletons. Regarding this clonotype: No antigen is known for it. At one boundary the junction diverges from the germline segment, which might be a read error.

The CDR3 extends over 14 amino acids. CDR1 is WNHNN and CDR2 is SYGVQD in the germline V gene (reference sequence). Study results and caveats: Each seasonal influenza vaccination recruits few new T cells, the authors suggested.

The gene calls are TRBV10-1 and TRBJ2-1; D is possibly TRBD2 (5 bases). Sequencing was performed on PBMCs from blood, taken 45 days after vaccination. The TCR was taken from a middle-aged man who received an inactivated influenza vaccine. The CDR3 sequence: CACSVLGPGDEQFF. As DNA, the CDR3 is TGCGCCTGCAGTGTCCTAGGACCCGGGGATGAGCAGTTCTTC.